Below, one T cell receptor (beta chain) is given with its context. V was shortened by 4 bases and J by 3 bases, with 17 bases between the two germline ends. The germline V gene encodes CDR1 SGHRS and CDR2 YFSETQ. The length of the CDR3 is 16 residues. This specimen belongs to a study of blood T cell repertoires in COVID-19. Across the whole study: Some COVID-19 samples were acute and others convalescent; all came from the United States, Italy and Spain. From T cells, B-cell-depleted T cells, or PBMCs came the material, which was cDNA or gDNA.

The assay was immunoSEQ multiplex PCR, and TCRdb's table has in-frame clones only and misses some. The sample includes approximately 150,000 clones, approximately 87% of them seen just once. Source material: peripheral blood. The V gene is TRBV5-1, the J gene TRBJ2-1; D may be TRBD1 (8 bases). The receptor's source is a woman in her 70s with acute or convalescent COVID-19. CDR3 DNA: TGCGCCAGCAGCCGAACAGGGGGGGCAAACTACAATGAGCAGTTCTTC. Its protein product is CASSRTGGANYNEQFF.